The sequence of this TCR beta chain was determined in a study of blood T cell repertoires in COVID-19. Study-wide context: Samples representing acute and convalescent COVID-19 were sourced from the United States, Italy and Spain. PBMCs, B-cell-depleted T cells, or T cells were the source of the cDNA or gDNA that made up the material.

Per germline, CDR1 SGHDT and CDR2 YYEEEE. The CDR3 runs 15 residues. This clone was observed once. The junction does not match germline at one end; this may be a read error. Original analysis: Reference gene primer amplification gave nucleated cell count estimates. TCRdb keeps only in-frame clones here, not all; method: immunoSEQ multiplex PCR. V, J and clone size reflect that table, while D and trimming were determined from the DNA. The sample lists about 40,000 clones, around four fifths occurring once. The chain joins TRBV5-6 to TRBJ1-2; D possibly corresponds to TRBD1 (5 bases). The clonotype comes from a man aged 50-59 years with active COVID-19. The sample taken for sequencing was peripheral blood. CDR3 loop: CTSSLTISGNYGYTF. CDR3 sequence (DNA): TGTACCAGCAGCTTGACCATCTCAGGGAACTATGGCTACACCTTC.